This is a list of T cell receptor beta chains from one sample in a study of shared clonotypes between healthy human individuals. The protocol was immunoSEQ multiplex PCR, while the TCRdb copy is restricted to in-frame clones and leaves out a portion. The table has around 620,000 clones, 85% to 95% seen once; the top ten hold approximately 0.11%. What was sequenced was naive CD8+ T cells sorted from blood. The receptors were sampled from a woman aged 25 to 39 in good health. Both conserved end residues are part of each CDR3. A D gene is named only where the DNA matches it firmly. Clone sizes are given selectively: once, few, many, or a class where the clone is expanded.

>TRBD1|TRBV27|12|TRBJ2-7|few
TGTGCCAGCAGCGGACAGGGGGTCGAGCAGTACTTC
CASSGQGVEQYF
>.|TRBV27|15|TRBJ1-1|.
TGTGCCAGCAGCCCCCACCCCGGGGGGAACACTGAAGCTTTCTTT
CASSPHPGGNTEAFF
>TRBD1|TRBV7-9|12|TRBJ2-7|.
TGTGCCAGCAGCCCAGGGACAGGGGGCCGGTACTTC
CASSPGTGGRYF
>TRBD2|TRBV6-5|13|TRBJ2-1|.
TGTGCCAGCAGGCCCGGGACTAGCCATGAGCAGTTCTTC
CASRPGTSHEQFF
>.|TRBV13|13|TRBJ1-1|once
TGTGCCAGCAGCCCTTACAAGAACACTGAAGCTTTCTTT
CASSPYKNTEAFF
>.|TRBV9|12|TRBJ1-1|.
TGTGCCAGCAGCGCCGAGGCTCAAGAAGCTTTCTTT
CASSAEAQEAFF
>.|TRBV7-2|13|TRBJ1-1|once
TGTGCCAGCAGCGCACAGGGAGACACTGAAGCTTTCTTT
CASSAQGDTEAFF
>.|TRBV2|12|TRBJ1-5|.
TGTGCCAGCAGGGGGCGCGATCAGCCCCAGCATTTT
CASRGRDQPQHF
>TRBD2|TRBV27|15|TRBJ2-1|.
TGTGCCACCAATCCCCTAGCGGAGGCTGACAATGAGCAGTTCTTC
CATNPLAEADNEQFF
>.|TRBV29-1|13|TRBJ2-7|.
TGCAGCGTTAGGGTAGGGGCTAACTACGAGCAGTACTTC
CSVRVGANYEQYF
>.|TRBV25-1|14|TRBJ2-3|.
TGTGCCAGCAGTGAATATCCCGGACCAGATACGCAGTATTTT
CASSEYPGPDTQYF
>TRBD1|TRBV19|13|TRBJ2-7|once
TGTGCCAGTAGACCGGGACAGGACTACGAGCAGTACTTC
CASRPGQDYEQYF
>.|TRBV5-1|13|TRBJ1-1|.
TGCGCCAGCAGCCAACAGGGAAACACTGAAGCTTTCTTT
CASSQQGNTEAFF
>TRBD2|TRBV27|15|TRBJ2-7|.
TGTGCCAGCAGTTACGGGACTAGCGGAACCTACGAGCAGTACTTC
CASSYGTSGTYEQYF
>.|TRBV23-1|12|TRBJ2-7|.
TGCGCCAGTCGCGGGGAATTCCACGAGCAGTACTTC
CASRGEFHEQYF
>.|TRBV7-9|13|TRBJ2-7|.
TGTGCCAGCACCGGAGGGCAGACAATCGGGCAGTACTTC
CASTGGQTIGQYF
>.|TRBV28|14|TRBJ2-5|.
TGTGCCAGCAGTTTAATGTACAGGCAAGAGACCCAGTACTTC
CASSLMYRQETQYF
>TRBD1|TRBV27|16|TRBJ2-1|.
TGTGCCAGCAGTGTTGCTGGGGGACAGGGTTTTGATGAGCAGTTCTTC
CASSVAGGQGFDEQFF
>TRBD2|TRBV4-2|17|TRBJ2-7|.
TGTGCCAGCAGCCAAGAGGGAAGAGCGGGAGGGCCCTACGAGCAGTACTTC
CASSQEGRAGGPYEQYF
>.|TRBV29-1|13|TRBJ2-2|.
TGCAGCGTTATAGGCCCGAACACCGGGGAGCTGTTTTTT
CSVIGPNTGELFF
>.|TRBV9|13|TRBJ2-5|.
TGTGCCAGCAGCTACTCCCGATCCGAGACCCAGTACTTC
CASSYSRSETQYF
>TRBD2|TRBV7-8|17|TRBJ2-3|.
TGTGCCAGCAGACCTCGGCTAGCGGGAGGGCCGGTAGATACGCAGTATTTT
CASRPRLAGGPVDTQYF
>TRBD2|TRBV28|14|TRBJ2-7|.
TGTGCCAGCACGTTAGCGGGAAACTCCTACGAGCAGTACTTC
CASTLAGNSYEQYF
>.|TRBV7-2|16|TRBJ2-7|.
TGTGCCAGCAGCTCCCAGCTTCCGGACACCTCCTACGAGCAGTACTTC
CASSSQLPDTSYEQYF
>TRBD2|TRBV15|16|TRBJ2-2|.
TGTGCCACCAGCAGAGATGCAGCGGGAGTTACCGGGGAGCTGTTTTTT
CATSRDAAGVTGELFF
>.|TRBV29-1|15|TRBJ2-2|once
TGCAGCGTTGGGCAGGGACGGGCGAACACCGGGGAGCTGTTTTTT
CSVGQGRANTGELFF
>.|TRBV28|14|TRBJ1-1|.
TGTGCCAGCAGTTTATGGGACAGCGGGAGGTGGGCTTTCTTT
CASSLWDSGRWAFF
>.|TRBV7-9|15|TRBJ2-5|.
TGTGCCAGCAGCTTACCCCCAAGGACAGCGGAGACCCAGTACTTC
CASSLPPRTAETQYF
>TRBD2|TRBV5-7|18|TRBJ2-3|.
TGTGCCAGCAGCTTTAGGCGTTATAAGCGGGAGGACCCAGATACGCAGTATTTT
CASSFRRYKREDPDTQYF
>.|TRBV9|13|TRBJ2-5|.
TGTGCCAGCAGCGTGGACAACCAAGAGACCCAGTACTTC
CASSVDNQETQYF
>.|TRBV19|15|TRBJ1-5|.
TGTGCCAGTAGATCTTTCGGGGAATCGGGACAGCCCCAGCATTTT
CASRSFGESGQPQHF
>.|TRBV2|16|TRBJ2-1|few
TGTGCCAGCAGTGAGCTTTTTAGGGCTAACCTCAATGAGCAGTTCTTC
CASSELFRANLNEQFF
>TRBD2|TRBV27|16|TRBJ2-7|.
TGTGCCAGCAGTTTAAGTAGAGGACTAGCGCCCTACGAGCAGTACTTC
CASSLSRGLAPYEQYF
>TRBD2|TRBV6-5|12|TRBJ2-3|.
TGTGCCAGCAGCCCGGGAGGTGATACGCAGTATTTT
CASSPGGDTQYF
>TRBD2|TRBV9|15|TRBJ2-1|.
TGTGCCAGCAGCGTGAGCGGGAGTTCCTACAATGAGCAGTTCTTC
CASSVSGSSYNEQFF
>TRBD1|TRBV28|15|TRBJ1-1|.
TGTGCCAGCAGTCCAGAGGGACAGGGGCGCCTTGAAGCTTTCTTT
CASSPEGQGRLEAFF